The T cell receptor (beta chain) under discussion was sequenced for a study of regulatory T cells in long-lasting Graves disease. Germline V gives CDR1 SGHAT, CDR2 FQNNGV. The CDR3 has 15 residues. Trimming pared 0 bases from V and 2 bases from J, leaving 10 bases between. Study-wide results and limits: Persistent Graves' patients showed less TCR diversity than newly diagnosed patients showed. There was favoring of TRBV28, TRBJ1-2 and TRBJ2-5 in persistent disease.

This clonotype was observed many times. Its antigen is as yet unknown. Construction of the TCR beta libraries employed iRepertoire HTBI primers in conjunction with Arm-PCR of CDR3 regions. TCRdb analysed the multiplex PCR reads with MiXCR anew, one entry per CDR3 protein. The table has 400,000 to 450,000 distinct CDR3 sequences, about 16% seen once. As for time point: newly diagnosed GD, antithyroid drugs for less than 3 months. Extracted RNA from PBMCs served as the source of the TCR library. The sample was also linked to a second study, of T cells in Graves' hyperthyroidism and ophthalmopathy. From that report: The patients, who ranged from 18 to 65 in age, presented with newly diagnosed hyperthyroidism lasting under 2 months.

The material was peripheral blood mononuclear cells (PBMCs), obtained at new diagnosis, from a patient treated with antithyroid drugs. This clonotype originated in a woman under 40 with Graves disease. This chain links TRBV11-2 with TRBJ2-5; D remains unclear. For the CDR3, the DNA is TGTGCCAGCAGCTTAGACGTGGCTAGACAAGAGACCCAGTACTTC. Protein product: CASSLDVARQETQYF.